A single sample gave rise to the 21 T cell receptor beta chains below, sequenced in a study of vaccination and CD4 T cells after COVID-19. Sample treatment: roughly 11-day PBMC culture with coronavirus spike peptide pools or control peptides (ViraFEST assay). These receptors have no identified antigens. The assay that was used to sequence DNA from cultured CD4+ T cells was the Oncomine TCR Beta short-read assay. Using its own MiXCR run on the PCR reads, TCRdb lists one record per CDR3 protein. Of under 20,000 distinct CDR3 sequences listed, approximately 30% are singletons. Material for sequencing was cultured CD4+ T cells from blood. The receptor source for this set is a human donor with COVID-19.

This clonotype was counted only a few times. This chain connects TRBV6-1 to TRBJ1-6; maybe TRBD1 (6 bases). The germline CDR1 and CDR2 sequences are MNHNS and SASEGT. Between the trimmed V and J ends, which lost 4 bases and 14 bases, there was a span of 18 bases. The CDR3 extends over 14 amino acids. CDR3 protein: CASSGGLTPTSLHF. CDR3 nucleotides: TGTGCCAGCAGTGGGGGGCTTACCCCTACCTCCCTCCACTTT.

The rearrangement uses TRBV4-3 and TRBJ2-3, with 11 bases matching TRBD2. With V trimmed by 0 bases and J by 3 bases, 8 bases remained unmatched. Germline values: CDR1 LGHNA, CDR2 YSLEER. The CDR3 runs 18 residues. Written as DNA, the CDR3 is TGCGCCAGCAGCCAAGATTTAACTAGCGGGGGAGGGACAGATACGCAGTATTTT. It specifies CASSQDLTSGGGTDTQYF.

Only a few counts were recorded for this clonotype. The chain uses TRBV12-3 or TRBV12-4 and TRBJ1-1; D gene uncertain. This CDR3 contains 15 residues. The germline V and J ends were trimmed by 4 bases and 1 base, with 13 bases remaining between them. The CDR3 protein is CASSSDPRANTEAFF. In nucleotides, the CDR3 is TGTGCCAGCAGTTCCGACCCCCGGGCGAACACTGAAGCTTTCTTT.

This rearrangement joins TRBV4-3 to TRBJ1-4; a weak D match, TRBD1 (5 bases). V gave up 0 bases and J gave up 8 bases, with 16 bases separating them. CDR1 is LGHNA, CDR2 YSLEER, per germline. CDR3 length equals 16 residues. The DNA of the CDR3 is TGCGCCAGCAGCCAAGATCCGCGGGGGGTCGGAGAAAAACTGTTTTTT. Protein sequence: CASSQDPRGVGEKLFF.

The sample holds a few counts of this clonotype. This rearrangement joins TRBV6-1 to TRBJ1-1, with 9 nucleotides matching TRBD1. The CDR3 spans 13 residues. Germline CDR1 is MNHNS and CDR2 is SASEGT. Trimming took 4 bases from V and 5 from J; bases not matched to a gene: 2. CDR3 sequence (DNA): TGTGCCAGCAGTGTAGACAGGGGGACTGAAGCTTTCTTT. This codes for CASSVDRGTEAFF.

The CDR3 loop reads CSARRGGAGYNEQFF. CDR3 bases: TGCAGTGCTAGGCGCGGGGGGGCCGGATACAATGAGCAGTTCTTC. This chain uses TRBV20-1 with TRBJ2-1; 9 bases fit TRBD2. This CDR3 has 15 amino acids. Germline lookup yields CDR1 DFQATT and CDR2 SNEGSKA (reference sequence). J gave up 4 bases and V 3 bases, and 7 bases lay outside the gene matches.

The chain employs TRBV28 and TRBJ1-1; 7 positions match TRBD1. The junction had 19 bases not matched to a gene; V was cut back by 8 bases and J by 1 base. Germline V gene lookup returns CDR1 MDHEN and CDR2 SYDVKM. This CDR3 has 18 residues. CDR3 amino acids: CASHSTGAGGFSNTEAFF. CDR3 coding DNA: TGTGCCAGCCATTCAACCGGGGCAGGGGGATTTTCGAACACTGAAGCTTTCTTT.

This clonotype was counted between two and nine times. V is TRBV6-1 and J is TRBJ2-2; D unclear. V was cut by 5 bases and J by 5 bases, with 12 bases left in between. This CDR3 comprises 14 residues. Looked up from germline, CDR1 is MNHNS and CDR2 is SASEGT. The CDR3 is CASSQEQITGELFF. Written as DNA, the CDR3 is TGTGCCAGCAGTCAAGAGCAAATTACCGGGGAGCTGTTTTTT.

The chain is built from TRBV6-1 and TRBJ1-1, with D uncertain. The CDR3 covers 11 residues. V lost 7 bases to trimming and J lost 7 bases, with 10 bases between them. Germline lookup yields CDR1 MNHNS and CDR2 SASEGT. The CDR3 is CASNHAGEAFF. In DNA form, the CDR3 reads TGTGCCAGCAATCATGCAGGTGAAGCTTTCTTT.

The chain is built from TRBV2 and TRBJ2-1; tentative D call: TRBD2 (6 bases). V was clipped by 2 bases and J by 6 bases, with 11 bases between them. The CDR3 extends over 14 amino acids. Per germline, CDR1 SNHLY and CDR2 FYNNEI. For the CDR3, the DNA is TGTGCCAGCAGTGAACACTTAGCGGCCAATGAGCAGTTCTTC. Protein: CASSEHLAANEQFF.

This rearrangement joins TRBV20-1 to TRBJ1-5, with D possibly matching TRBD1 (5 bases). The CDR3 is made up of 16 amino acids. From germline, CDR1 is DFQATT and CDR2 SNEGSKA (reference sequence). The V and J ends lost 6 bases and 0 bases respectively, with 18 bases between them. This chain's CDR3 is CSATGGGSNSNQPQHF. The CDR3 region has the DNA TGCAGTGCCACCGGGGGAGGGAGTAATAGCAATCAGCCCCAGCATTTT.

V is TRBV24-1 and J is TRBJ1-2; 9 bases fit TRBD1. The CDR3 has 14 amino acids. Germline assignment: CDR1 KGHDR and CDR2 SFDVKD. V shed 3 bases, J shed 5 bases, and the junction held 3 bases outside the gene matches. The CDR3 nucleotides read TGTGCCACCAGTGATCGGGACAGGGATTATGGCTACACCTTC. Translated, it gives CATSDRDRDYGYTF.

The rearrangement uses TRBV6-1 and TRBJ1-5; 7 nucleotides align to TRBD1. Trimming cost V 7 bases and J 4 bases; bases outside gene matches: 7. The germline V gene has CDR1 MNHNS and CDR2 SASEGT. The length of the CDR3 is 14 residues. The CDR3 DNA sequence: TGTGCCAGCACTTCACAGGGGCTTAATCAGCCCCAGCATTTT. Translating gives CASTSQGLNQPQHF.

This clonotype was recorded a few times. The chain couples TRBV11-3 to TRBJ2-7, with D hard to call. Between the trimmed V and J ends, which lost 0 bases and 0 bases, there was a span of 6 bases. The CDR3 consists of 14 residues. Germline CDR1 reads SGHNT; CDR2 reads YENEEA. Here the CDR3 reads CASSLDPVSYEQYF. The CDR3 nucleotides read TGTGCCAGCAGCTTAGATCCGGTCTCCTACGAGCAGTACTTC.

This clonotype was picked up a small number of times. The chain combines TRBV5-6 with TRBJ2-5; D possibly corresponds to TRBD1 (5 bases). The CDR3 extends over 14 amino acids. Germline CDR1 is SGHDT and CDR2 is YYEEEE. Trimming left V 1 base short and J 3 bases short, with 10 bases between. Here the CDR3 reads CASSLLGAEETQYF. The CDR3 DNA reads TGTGCCAGCAGCTTGCTAGGGGCGGAAGAGACCCAGTACTTC.

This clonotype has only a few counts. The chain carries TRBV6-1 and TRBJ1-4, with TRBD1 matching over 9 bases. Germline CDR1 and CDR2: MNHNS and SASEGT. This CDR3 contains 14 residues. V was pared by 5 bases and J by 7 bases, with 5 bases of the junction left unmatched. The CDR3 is CASSTGTGLEKLFF. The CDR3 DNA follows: TGTGCCAGCAGTACCGGGACAGGGCTTGAAAAACTGTTTTTT.

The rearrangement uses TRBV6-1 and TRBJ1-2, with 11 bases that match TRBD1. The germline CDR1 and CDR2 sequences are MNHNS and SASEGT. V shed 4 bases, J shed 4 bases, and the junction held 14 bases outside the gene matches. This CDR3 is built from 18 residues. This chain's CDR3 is CASSGVGDRGKWAYGYTF. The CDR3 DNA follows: TGTGCCAGCAGTGGGGTTGGGGACAGGGGGAAGTGGGCCTATGGCTACACCTTC.

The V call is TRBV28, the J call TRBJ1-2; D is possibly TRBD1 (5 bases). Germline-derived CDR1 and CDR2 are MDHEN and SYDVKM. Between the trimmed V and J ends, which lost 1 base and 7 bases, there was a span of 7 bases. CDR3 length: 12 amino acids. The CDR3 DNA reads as TGTGCCAGCAGTTTATTTGGGGGTGGCTACACCTTC. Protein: CASSLFGGGYTF.

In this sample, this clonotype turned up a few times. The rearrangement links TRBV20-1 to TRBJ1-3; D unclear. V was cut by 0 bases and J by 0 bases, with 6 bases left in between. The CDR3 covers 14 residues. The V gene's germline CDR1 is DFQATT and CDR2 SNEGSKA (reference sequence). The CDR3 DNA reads TGCAGTGCTAGAGAACGGGTCTCTGGAAACACCATATATTTT. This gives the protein CSARERVSGNTIYF.

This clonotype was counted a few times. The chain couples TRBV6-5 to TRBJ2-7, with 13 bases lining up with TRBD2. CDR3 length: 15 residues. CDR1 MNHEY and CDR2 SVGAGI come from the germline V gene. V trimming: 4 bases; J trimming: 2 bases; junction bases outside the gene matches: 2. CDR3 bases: TGTGCCAGCAGTTTCGGACTAGCGGGGGCCTACGAGCAGTACTTC. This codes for CASSFGLAGAYEQYF.

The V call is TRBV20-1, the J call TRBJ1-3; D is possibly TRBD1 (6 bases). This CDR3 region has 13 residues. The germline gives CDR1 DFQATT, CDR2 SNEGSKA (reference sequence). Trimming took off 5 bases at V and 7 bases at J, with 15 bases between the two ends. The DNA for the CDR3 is TGCAGTGCTCCAGGGCCAGGGGCGAACACCATATATTTT. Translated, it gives CSAPGPGANTIYF.